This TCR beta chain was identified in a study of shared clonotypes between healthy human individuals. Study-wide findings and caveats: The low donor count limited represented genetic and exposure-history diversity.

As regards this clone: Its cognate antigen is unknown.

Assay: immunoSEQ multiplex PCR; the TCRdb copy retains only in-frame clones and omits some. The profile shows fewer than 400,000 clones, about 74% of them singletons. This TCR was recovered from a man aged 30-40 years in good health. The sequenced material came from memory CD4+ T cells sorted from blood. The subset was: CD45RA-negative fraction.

CDR3 DNA sequence: TGCGCCAGCAGTTTAGGCCTGGAGCACAATGAGCAGTTCTTC. This gives the protein CASSLGLEHNEQFF. J is TRBJ2-1 and V is TRBV10-2; D not resolved. The V end was cut by 5 bases, the J end by 5 bases, with 13 bases between. This CDR3 is 14 amino acids long. Germline loops: CDR1 WSHSY, CDR2 SAAADI.